Listed here are 32 T cell receptor beta chains from one sample, sequenced in a study of Graves' ophthalmopathy and Graves' hyperthyroidism. RNA transcripts served as template for amplifying TCR beta CDR3 sequences. Second-round multiplex PCR came after a first-round RT-PCR that employed HTBI primers. TCRdb called the multiplex PCR reads again in MiXCR, with one record for every CDR3 protein. The sample has a few hundred thousand distinct CDR3 sequences, roughly a fifth seen once; the top ten hold 43%. The source material was peripheral blood. Source of these receptors: a woman in her forties or fifties with Graves' ophthalmopathy.

With respect to this clonotype: A junction end diverges from the germline sequence, so it may reflect a read error. The CDR3 loop reads CASSLRIASNQPQPF. As DNA, the CDR3 is TGTGCCAGCAGTCTCCGGATAGCCTCTAATCAGCCCCAGCCTTTT. The V and J genes are TRBV12-3 or TRBV12-4 and TRBJ1-5; D is uncertain. The CDR3 spans 15 residues.

This chain connects TRBV30 to TRBJ2-6; maybe TRBD1 (6 bases). Looked up from germline, CDR1 is GTSNPN and CDR2 is SVGIG (reference sequence). V lost 1 base and J 2 bases, leaving 6 bases between the germline ends. The CDR3 extends over 14 amino acids. The CDR3 reads CAWSAGAGANVLTF. The CDR3 DNA is TGTGCCTGGAGTGCAGGGGCTGGGGCCAACGTCCTGACTTTC. Complete variable domain (other parts from reference TRBV30 and TRBJ2-6): SQTIHQWPATLVQPVGSPLSLECTVEGTSNPNLYWYRQAAGRGLQLLFYSVGIGQISSEVPQNLSASRPQDRQFILSSKKLLLSDSGFYLCAWSAGAGANVLTFGAGSRLTVL.

The chain links TRBV27 to TRBJ2-2; D not certain. V was cut by 8 bases and J by 3 bases, with 7 bases left in between. The CDR3 extends over 12 amino acids. Looked up from germline, CDR1 is MNHEY and CDR2 is SMNVEV (reference sequence). Here the CDR3 reads CASRRYTGELFF. The CDR3, as DNA: TGTGCCAGCCGCAGGTACACCGGGGAGCTGTTTTTT.

This clonotype has a count of ten or more. This chain uses TRBV5-4 with TRBJ1-3, with unresolved D. The CDR3 covers 15 residues. The V and J ends lost 0 bases and 0 bases respectively, with 7 bases between them. Per germline, CDR1 SGHNT and CDR2 YYREEE (reference sequence). The CDR3 reads CASSLGGSSGNTIYF. CDR3 bases: TGTGCCAGCAGCTTGGGTGGGAGCTCTGGAAACACCATATATTTT.

This clonotype was observed many times. V usage is TRBV25-1 and J usage is TRBJ2-2; a possible D gene is TRBD1 (6 bases). The CDR3 loop spans 16 amino acids. Germline lookup yields CDR1 MGHDK and CDR2 SYGVNS. V lost 6 bases and J lost 6, with 20 bases in between. The chain's CDR3 is CASSPTGQGLAGELFF. In DNA, the CDR3 is TGTGCCAGCAGCCCAACTGGGCAGGGGCTAGCCGGGGAGCTGTTTTTT.

This clonotype came up a few times. The chain combines TRBV18 with TRBJ2-4; 8 nucleotides align to TRBD2. V shed 6 bases, J shed 1 base, and the junction held 14 bases outside the gene matches. The CDR3 is made up of 18 amino acids. Germline V gene lookup returns CDR1 KGHSH and CDR2 LQKENI. CDR3 coding DNA: TGTGCCAGCTCCCAAGCGGGCGGGAGGTCCGCGGCCAAAAACATTCAGTACTTC. Translated: CASSQAGGRSAAKNIQYF.

V usage is TRBV28 and J usage is TRBJ2-7; D might be TRBD2 (6 bases). Deletions cut 5 bases from V and 2 bases from J, with 16 bases between. The CDR3 totals 15 residues. Germline assignment: CDR1 MDHEN and CDR2 SYDVKM. CDR3 in amino acids: CASSPGRDGAYEQYF. In DNA form, the CDR3 reads TGTGCCAGCAGTCCAGGGCGGGACGGAGCCTACGAGCAGTACTTC.

This clonotype was seen at least ten times. The chain recombines TRBV29-1 with TRBJ2-7; 12 bases are a match to TRBD1. J was trimmed by 6 bases and V by 7 bases; bases with no gene match: 4. This CDR3 has 12 amino acids. CDR1 SQVTM and CDR2 ANQGSEA come from the germline V gene. This chain's CDR3 is CSAGQGASEQYF. The CDR3 DNA reads TGCAGCGCGGGACAGGGGGCGAGCGAGCAGTACTTC.

This clonotype occurred many times. V and J are TRBV30 and TRBJ1-1; D unresolved. V lost 4 bases and J 2 bases, leaving 5 bases between the germline ends. The CDR3 is made up of 11 amino acids. Germline values: CDR1 GTSNPN, CDR2 SVGIG (reference sequence). CDR3 sequence (DNA): TGTGCCTGGATATTTAACACTGAAGCTTTCTTT. Translation gives CAWIFNTEAFF. The whole variable domain, remainder taken from reference TRBV30 and TRBJ1-1, is SQTIHQWPATLVQPVGSPLSLECTVEGTSNPNLYWYRQAAGRGLQLLFYSVGIGQISSEVPQNLSASRPQDRQFILSSKKLLLSDSGFYLCAWIFNTEAFFGQGTRLTVV.

This clonotype was recorded at least ten times. The rearrangement joins TRBV5-1 to TRBJ1-1, with D hard to call. The CDR3 sequence is 14 residues long. Germline assignment: CDR1 SGHRS and CDR2 YFSETQ. Trimming took off 0 bases at V and 1 base at J, with 7 bases between the two ends. CDR3: CASSLGRQNTEAFF. Here the CDR3 DNA reads TGCGCCAGCAGCTTGGGGAGACAGAACACTGAAGCTTTCTTT.

In this sample, this clonotype turned up many times. This rearrangement joins TRBV19 to TRBJ1-2; perhaps TRBD1 as D (5 bases). With 6 bases removed from V and 0 bases from J, the gap between germline ends came to 14 bases. Looked up from germline, CDR1 is LNHDA and CDR2 is SQIVND (reference sequence). This CDR3 contains 15 residues. This chain's CDR3 is CASSCTGQPNYGYTF. In nucleotides, the CDR3 is TGTGCCAGTAGCTGTACGGGGCAGCCTAACTATGGCTACACCTTC.

This clonotype was recorded at least ten times. The rearrangement joins TRBV19 to TRBJ1-5, with 7 nucleotides matching TRBD1. Germline trimming cut 10 bases from V and 0 bases from J; bases unmatched to any gene: 12. The CDR3 is made up of 16 amino acids. Per the germline V gene, CDR1 is LNHDA and CDR2 is SQIVND (reference sequence). The CDR3 loop reads CATGDQGQHSNQPQHF. The CDR3 coding sequence is TGTGCCACCGGTGACCAGGGACAGCATAGCAATCAGCCCCAGCATTTT.

Concerning this clonotype: A read error is possible here, since a much larger clone lies one base away. No conserved phenylalanine or tryptophan ends this CDR3, so it is likely a read error. The genes are TRBV11-2 and TRBJ1-2; no reliable D call. CDR1 is SGHAT and CDR2 is FQNNGV in the germline V gene. The CDR3 runs 14 residues. V was trimmed by 5 bases and J by 5 bases, leaving 15 bases between them. The CDR3 DNA sequence: TGTGCCAGCAGCCCCTCCTCGGGCGGGTATGGCTACACCCTC. It is translated as CASSPSSGGYGYTL.

The rearrangement links TRBV19 to TRBJ2-2, with D possibly being TRBD1 (6 bases). Germline CDR1 and CDR2: LNHDA and SQIVND (reference sequence). V lost 5 bases and J lost 0, with 13 bases in between. This CDR3 is built from 16 residues. The CDR3 nucleotides read TGTGCCAGTAGTGGGGTCGACAGGACGAACACCGGGGAGCTGTTTTTT. This sequence encodes CASSGVDRTNTGELFF.

The rearrangement uses TRBV11-2 and TRBJ1-5, with D perhaps matching TRBD1 (6 bases). The CDR3 has 15 amino acids. From germline, CDR1 is SGHAT and CDR2 FQNNGV. Trimming removed 0 bases at V and 5 bases at J, with 11 bases between. The CDR3 here is CASSLDGSGDQPQHF. The CDR3 DNA is TGTGCCAGCAGCTTAGATGGGTCAGGGGATCAGCCCCAGCATTTT.

This clonotype was detected many times. V usage is TRBV5-1 and J usage is TRBJ1-1; no definite D call. Trimming left V 0 bases short and J 5 bases short, with 8 bases between. The CDR3 has 13 residues. Germline CDR1 reads SGHRS; CDR2 reads YFSETQ. CDR3 sequence (DNA): TGCGCCAGCAGCTTGGCCAGCCGGACTGAAGCTTTCTTT. Translated: CASSLASRTEAFF.

This clonotype was detected many times. The CDR3 loop reads CASSPTGTGVSYEQYF. The CDR3 region has the DNA TGTGCCAGCTCACCAACCGGGACAGGGGTCTCCTACGAGCAGTACTTC. The chain couples TRBV18 to TRBJ2-7; 10 bases fit TRBD1. Germline V gives CDR1 KGHSH, CDR2 LQKENI. The CDR3 runs to 16 residues. V gave up 2 bases and J gave up 0 bases; unmatched junction bases: 4.

This clonotype was picked up many times. This chain connects TRBV30 to TRBJ1-2, with 10 nucleotides matching TRBD1. CDR1 GTSNPN and CDR2 SVGIG come from the germline V gene (reference sequence). V gave up 7 bases and J gave up 7 bases; unmatched junction bases: 9. This CDR3 has 13 residues. As DNA, the CDR3 is TGTGCCTCCAACCGGGACAGGGGAGGTGGCTACACCTTC. Translating gives CASNRDRGGGYTF. Complete variable domain (other parts from reference TRBV30 and TRBJ1-2): SQTIHQWPATLVQPVGSPLSLECTVEGTSNPNLYWYRQAAGRGLQLLFYSVGIGQISSEVPQNLSASRPQDRQFILSSKKLLLSDSGFYLCASNRDRGGGYTFGSGTRLTVV.

The rearrangement links TRBV20-1 to TRBJ2-5; unclear D gene. Trimming removed 6 bases at V and 1 base at J, with 6 bases between. The CDR3 runs 11 residues. The germline gives CDR1 DFQATT, CDR2 SNEGSKA (reference sequence). DNA of the CDR3: TGCAGTGCACGGACCCAAGAGACCCAGTACTTC. It encodes CSARTQETQYF.

V is TRBV6-1 and J is TRBJ2-5, with 9 bases fitting TRBD2. Per the germline V gene, CDR1 is MNHNS and CDR2 is SASEGT. CDR3 length: 15 residues. J lost 5 bases, V lost 2 bases, and 6 bases had no gene match. The DNA for the CDR3 is TGTGCCAGCAGTGAAAGGCTAGCGGGAAGGGAGACCCAGTACTTC. Translating gives CASSERLAGRETQYF.

This clonotype has ten or more counts. The CDR3 is CASSELSGSGYEQYF. The CDR3 region has the DNA TGTGCCAGCAGTGAATTATCGGGGAGTGGGTACGAGCAGTACTTC. The chain uses TRBV6-1 and TRBJ2-7, with D perhaps TRBD2 (5 bases). The CDR3 extends over 15 amino acids. Per the germline V gene, CDR1 is MNHNS and CDR2 is SASEGT. V gave up 2 bases and J gave up 4 bases, with 15 bases separating them.

This clonotype was recorded at least ten times. The chain couples TRBV11-2 to TRBJ2-2; D is possibly TRBD1 or TRBD2 (7 bases each). CDR3 length: 15 amino acids. The V end was cut by 5 bases, the J end by 8 bases, with 18 bases between. In germline, CDR1 is SGHAT, CDR2 FQNNGV. CDR3 sequence: CASSQAGTVQGELFF. For the CDR3, the DNA is TGTGCCAGCAGCCAAGCGGGGACAGTCCAAGGGGAGCTGTTTTTT.

This clonotype was seen many times. The chain combines TRBV19 with TRBJ1-5; TRBD1 matches 8 bases. This CDR3 comprises 14 residues. J lost 4 bases, V lost 3 bases, and 2 bases had no gene match. The germline V gene encodes CDR1 LNHDA and CDR2 SQIVND (reference sequence). For the CDR3, the DNA is TGTGCCAGTAGTATCAGGACAGGGAATCAGCCCCAGCATTTT. Amino acid sequence: CASSIRTGNQPQHF.

This clonotype showed up many times. The DNA for the CDR3 is TGTGCCAGCAGTTACACAAGGGGGGCAGTTGAGGGCTACACCTTC. It encodes CASSYTRGAVEGYTF. The genes are TRBV6-5 and TRBJ1-2; tentatively, D is TRBD1 (6 bases). The CDR3 length is 15 residues. V lost 2 bases to trimming and J lost 8 bases, with 18 bases between them. Germline assignment: CDR1 MNHEY and CDR2 SVGAGI.

This clonotype was seen at least ten times. The rearrangement links TRBV12-3 or TRBV12-4 to TRBJ2-2; D unclear. The CDR3 has 14 amino acids. The germline V and J ends were trimmed by 6 bases and 4 bases, with 12 bases remaining between them. The CDR3 coding sequence is TGTGCCAGCAGCTTATCAGGCGGCACCGGGGAGCTGTTTTTT. It translates to CASSLSGGTGELFF.

This clonotype was counted ten times or more. The gene calls are TRBV7-3 and TRBJ1-2, with no clear D. The CDR3 runs 15 residues. Trimming removed 4 bases from V and 3 bases from J, with 15 bases in between. CDR1 and CDR2 (germline): SGHTA, FQGTGA. The CDR3 DNA is TGTGCCAGCAGCTCAAGCAGTTCTGGGGACTATGGCTACACCTTC. This encodes CASSSSSSGDYGYTF.

V gene TRBV7-4 combines with J gene TRBJ2-6; 9 nucleotides line up with TRBD2. The J segment lost 1 base and the V segment lost 3 bases, leaving 10 bases of the junction unmatched. There are 19 residues in the CDR3. Germline values: CDR1 SGHVT, CDR2 SQSDAQ. In nucleotides, the CDR3 is TGTGCCAGCAGCTTGGCGTTAGCGGGAGTCTGGTCTGGGGCCAACGTCCTGACTTTC. This gives the protein CASSLALAGVWSGANVLTF.

This chain joins TRBV11-2 and TRBJ2-5; the match to TRBD1 covers 7 bases. After removal of 6 bases from V and 0 bases from J, the junction contained 1 base not matched to a gene. The CDR3 is 13 residues long. The germline V gene has CDR1 SGHAT and CDR2 FQNNGV. In DNA form, the CDR3 reads TGTGCCAGCAGAGACAGGGACCAAGAGACCCAGTACTTC. It yields the protein CASRDRDQETQYF.

This clonotype was counted many times. CDR3: CSAKDRGSYEQYF. The CDR3 coding sequence is TGCAGTGCCAAAGACAGGGGGTCCTACGAGCAGTACTTC. V gene TRBV20-1 combines with J gene TRBJ2-7; 9 nucleotides align to TRBD1. Trimming took 6 bases from V and 1 from J; bases not matched to a gene: 4. Germline V gene lookup returns CDR1 DFQATT and CDR2 SNEGSKA (reference sequence). The length of the CDR3 is 13 residues.

The chain is built from TRBV6-1 and TRBJ2-7; 8 positions match TRBD1. Germline V gives CDR1 MNHNS, CDR2 SASEGT. The junction had 2 bases not matched to a gene; V was cut back by 6 bases and J by 1 base. This CDR3 comprises 13 residues. CDR3 loop: CASRGQGSYEQYF. The CDR3, as DNA: TGTGCCAGCAGAGGACAGGGTTCCTACGAGCAGTACTTC.

This clonotype was seen ten or more times. V gene TRBV29-1 combines with J gene TRBJ1-1, with no clear D. The CDR3 loop spans 14 amino acids. V was trimmed by 2 bases and J by 7 bases, leaving 17 bases between them. The germline gives CDR1 SQVTM, CDR2 ANQGSEA. CDR3 sequence reads: CSVEFRATAFEAFF. For the CDR3, the DNA is TGCAGCGTTGAATTCCGGGCCACAGCCTTTGAAGCTTTCTTT.

The sample holds a few counts of this clonotype. The chain employs TRBV19 and TRBJ1-3; TRBD1 matches at 11 bases. The junction had 2 bases not matched to a gene; V was cut back by 3 bases and J by 7 bases. Germline assignment: CDR1 LNHDA and CDR2 SQIVND (reference sequence). This CDR3 comprises 14 residues. The CDR3 DNA is TGTGCCAGTAGTATGAGGGACAGGGGGAACACCATATATTTT. It yields the protein CASSMRDRGNTIYF.